The rows below give T cell receptor beta chains drawn from one sample of a study of T cells in tumors after PD-1 blockade. The data were produced by immunoSEQ multiplex PCR, yet TCRdb's version contains in-frame clones alone and is incomplete. This sample has more than 14,000 clones; over 75% occur once, and the top ten carry about 23%. The sample here was PBMCs, taken after anti-PD-1 treatment. These receptors were taken from a human donor with basal cell carcinoma. Each CDR3 is given with its conserved first and last residue. The D gene is left open where the match is weak. Only some rows state a clone size, as once, few, many or a class for expanded clones.

>-|TRBJ2-2|TRBD2|TRBV6-2/TRBV6-3
CASSYFGLAGDPTGELFF
TGTGCCAGCAGTTACTTCGGGCTAGCGGGGGACCCTACCGGGGAGCTGTTTTTT
>-|TRBJ2-6|-|TRBV19
CASSSEGGSGANVLTF
TGTGCCAGTAGTTCTGAGGGGGGCTCTGGGGCCAACGTCCTGACTTTC
>-|TRBJ1-1|TRBD1|TRBV7-2
CASKRDSSNTEAFF
TGTGCCAGCAAAAGGGACAGCTCGAACACTGAAGCTTTCTTT
>-|TRBJ1-1|-|TRBV4-3
CASSQDIQANTEAFF
TGCGCCAGCAGCCAAGATATACAGGCGAACACTGAAGCTTTCTTT
>few|TRBJ1-1|-|TRBV5-1
CASSFRGNTEAFF
TGCGCCAGCAGCTTTAGGGGGAACACTGAAGCTTTCTTT
>-|TRBJ2-1|TRBD2|TRBV9
CASSSVEAASGYNEQFF
TGTGCCAGCAGCAGCGTGGAGGCGGCTAGCGGCTACAATGAGCAGTTCTTC
>-|TRBJ2-7|TRBD2|TRBV30
CATGTSYEQYF
TGTGCCACCGGGACTAGCTACGAGCAGTACTTC
>-|TRBJ1-3|TRBD1|TRBV5-4
CASSQDRGRSALYF
TGTGCCAGCAGCCAGGACAGGGGGCGATCCGCCCTATATTTT
>-|TRBJ2-1|TRBD1|TRBV3-1/TRBV3-2
CASSQGSRGYNEQFF
TGTGCCAGCAGCCAAGGATCCAGGGGGTACAATGAGCAGTTCTTC
>-|TRBJ1-6|-|TRBV4-3
CASSLDGLYNSPLHF
TGCGCCAGCAGCCTAGACGGGTTGTATAATTCACCCCTCCACTTT
>-|TRBJ2-2|-|TRBV2
CASSEQGGSNTGELFF
TGTGCCAGCAGTGAACAAGGGGGTTCCAACACCGGGGAGCTGTTTTTT
>-|TRBJ2-7|-|TRBV19
CASSKGLGTYEQYF
TGTGCCAGTAGTAAGGGACTGGGGACCTACGAGCAGTACTTC
>medium-sized|TRBJ2-2|-|TRBV5-4
CGGQGNTGELFF
TGTGGGGGGCAGGGAAACACCGGGGAGCTGTTTTTT
>-|TRBJ1-1|-|TRBV11-3
CASSLYSDTEAFF
TGTGCCAGCAGTTTATATTCGGACACTGAAGCTTTCTTT
>-|TRBJ2-6|-|TRBV29-1
CSVQGGSGANVLTF
TGCAGCGTCCAGGGGGGGTCCGGGGCCAACGTCCTGACTTTC
>-|TRBJ2-7|TRBD1|TRBV7-2
CASSFPGGYEQYF
TGTGCCAGCAGCTTTCCAGGGGGCTACGAGCAGTACTTC
>-|TRBJ2-1|-|TRBV5-4
CASSRETDYNEQFF
TGTGCCAGCAGCCGAGAGACAGACTACAATGAGCAGTTCTTC
>-|TRBJ2-5|-|TRBV6-5
CASSLDGGKTQYF
TGTGCCAGCAGTTTAGACGGGGGAAAGACCCAGTACTTC
>-|TRBJ2-5|-|TRBV27
CASSLGGLGWETQYF
TGTGCCAGCAGTTTAGGCGGTCTAGGGTGGGAGACCCAGTACTTC
>-|TRBJ2-1|TRBD1|TRBV7-9
CASSPRDRLWEQFF
TGTGCCAGCAGCCCCCGGGACAGGCTTTGGGAGCAGTTCTTC
>-|TRBJ2-7|TRBD1|TRBV2
CASQGAFKYYEQYF
TGTGCCAGCCAGGGGGCTTTTAAGTACTACGAGCAGTACTTC
>-|TRBJ1-4|-|TRBV10-3
CAISEGRFNEKLFF
TGTGCCATCAGTGAGGGCAGGTTTAATGAAAAACTGTTTTTT
>-|TRBJ2-3|TRBD2|TRBV6-5
CASSPIAGGTDTQYF
TGTGCCAGCAGTCCGATAGCGGGGGGCACAGATACGCAGTATTTT
>-|TRBJ2-1|-|TRBV10-3
CAISESLSNEQFF
TGTGCCATCAGTGAGTCCTTAAGCAATGAGCAGTTCTTC
>-|TRBJ2-6|-|TRBV5-6
CASSFEFSASGANVLTF
TGTGCCAGCAGCTTTGAGTTTTCGGCCTCTGGGGCCAACGTCCTGACTTTC
>-|TRBJ2-5|-|TRBV6-1
CASSDGPFSQETQYF
TGTGCCAGCAGTGACGGCCCGTTCTCCCAAGAGACCCAGTACTTC
>-|TRBJ1-6|-|TRBV2
CASSDRGPYEDSPLHF
TGTGCCAGCAGTGACCGGGGGCCGTACGAGGATTCACCCCTCCACTTT
>-|TRBJ1-5|-|TRBV19
CASSIQGPYNQPQHF
TGTGCCAGTAGTATTCAGGGGCCCTACAATCAGCCCCAGCATTTT
>-|TRBJ2-7|-|TRBV27
CASRKYRVDEQYF
TGTGCCAGCAGGAAATACAGGGTCGACGAGCAGTACTTC
>-|TRBJ1-5|-|TRBV18
CASSPRKVKQSAPAF
TGTGCCAGCTCACCACGTAAGGTGAAACAATCAGCCCCAGCATTT
>-|TRBJ1-1|-|TRBV7-5
CVRSTPGGTNTEAFF
TGTGTCAGAAGCACCCCCGGAGGGACGAACACTGAAGCTTTCTTT
>-|TRBJ2-2|-|TRBV9
CASSVAILEETGELFF
TGTGCCAGCAGCGTAGCGATTCTGGAGGAAACCGGGGAGCTGTTTTTT
>-|TRBJ2-3|-|TRBV5-6
CASSLGPGGTDTQYF
TGTGCCAGCAGCTTGGGACCGGGGGGCACAGATACGCAGTATTTT
>-|TRBJ1-1|-|TRBV19
CASSEGASNAEAFF
TGTGCCAGTAGTGAAGGGGCTTCGAACGCTGAAGCTTTCTTT
>-|TRBJ2-7|TRBD1|TRBV28
CASSVPGQYEQYF
TGTGCCAGCAGTGTCCCGGGACAGTACGAGCAGTACTTC
>-|TRBJ1-2|TRBD1|TRBV25-1
CASSLRQGDGYTF
TGTGCCAGCAGTCTGCGACAGGGCGATGGCTACACCTTC
>few|TRBJ2-1|TRBD2|TRBV2
CASIRAGEVHEQFF
TGTGCCAGCATTAGAGCGGGAGAAGTTCATGAGCAGTTCTTC
>-|TRBJ2-7|TRBD2|TRBV6-5
CASRAGGYEQYF
TGTGCCAGCAGAGCGGGGGGGTACGAGCAGTACTTC
>-|TRBJ2-2|-|TRBV7-9
CASSFMDGVGELFF
TGTGCCAGCAGCTTTATGGACGGAGTCGGGGAGCTGTTTTTT
>-|TRBJ2-3|-|TRBV6-1
CASSGRRDPSTDTQYF
TGTGCCAGCAGTGGCCGCCGGGACCCTAGCACAGATACGCAGTATTTT
>-|TRBJ2-2|TRBD2|TRBV2
CASSKTSGRNTGELFF
TGTGCCAGCAGTAAAACTAGCGGGAGGAACACCGGGGAGCTGTTTTTT
>-|TRBJ1-5|-|TRBV28
CASSSYSNQPQHF
TGTGCCAGCAGTTCTTATAGCAATCAGCCCCAGCATTTT